The 28 T cell receptor beta chains below come from one sample, sequenced in a study of CXCR3-negative and CXCR3-positive naive CD8 T cells. It was by 5' RACE with UMI labels that the TRB cDNA libraries were prepared. TCRdb re-analyzed the 5' RACE reads; it lists each CDR3 protein once, without DNA. Found here are some 41,000 distinct CDR3 sequences; the top ten clones hold 1.5% to 2%. What was sequenced was naive CXCR3- CD8+ T cells from blood. Subset defined: CD45RO-CCR7+CD27+CD95- naive CD8+ T cells lacking CXCR3 (TNR3-). The receptors were gathered from a human donor in good health. Some clones in this sample may be carry-over from other donors' samples.

The gene calls are TRBV9 and TRBJ2-7; TCRdb reports TRBD1, a call that lacks DNA to check it against. The CDR3 length is 15 residues. Germline CDR1 reads SGDLS; CDR2 reads YYNGEE. This CDR3 reads CASSVAEGIVYEQYF.

The V call is TRBV29-1, the J call TRBJ2-1; TCRdb indicates TRBD2, and absent DNA this call remains unverified. Germline CDR1 and CDR2: SQVTM and ANQGSEA. The CDR3 is 15 amino acids. The CDR3 loop reads CSVEGGNGPTNEQFF.

The chain combines TRBV20-1 with TRBJ2-3; the D call of TRBD2 rests on TCRdb alone, since no DNA is present to check it. Per germline, CDR1 DFQATT and CDR2 SNEGSKA (reference sequence). The CDR3 sequence is 15 residues long. The CDR3 sequence: CSASATSFDADTQYF.

This chain joins TRBV6-6 and TRBJ2-3; TCRdb calls TRBD2, which cannot be checked without DNA. The CDR3 covers 19 residues. Germline V gene data show CDR1 as MNHNY and CDR2 as SVGAGI (reference sequence). CDR3 in amino acids: CASSYYPASGGGSTDTQYF.

The genes are TRBV12-5 and TRBJ1-5; checking the TCRdb D call of TRBD1 is not possible without DNA. The CDR3 contains 15 residues. Germline V gives CDR1 LGHNT, CDR2 FRNRAP. The CDR3 region is CASGFEHDRGEPQHF. The full variable domain, completed using reference TRBV12-5 and TRBJ1-5, is DARVTQTPRHKVTEMGQEVTMRCQPILGHNTVFWYRQTMMQGLELLAYFRNRAPLDDSGMPKDRFSAEMPDATLATLKIQPSEPRDSAVYFCASGFEHDRGEPQHFGDGTRLSIL.

The V gene is TRBV4-2, the J gene TRBJ1-1. This CDR3 is 14 amino acids long. Germline CDR1 is LGHNA and CDR2 is YNFKEQ. This CDR3 reads CASSQSRGAWGAFF.

CDR3 in amino acids: CASSFGVDSEQFF. This chain links TRBV12-3 or TRBV12-4 with TRBJ2-1. This CDR3 spans 13 amino acids.

This sequence joins TRBV21-1 and TRBJ1-5. TRBV21-1 is marked as a pseudogene. The CDR3 has 15 amino acids. The CDR3: CASSRSLERNQPQHF.

The chain uses TRBV7-9 and TRBJ2-1. From germline, CDR1 is SEHNR and CDR2 FQNEAQ (reference sequence). The CDR3 consists of 13 residues. CDR3: CASLGDSFDEQFF.

The chain combines TRBV19 with TRBJ1-1; TCRdb returns TRBD1, unconfirmable since there is no DNA. The CDR3 sequence is 13 residues long. Per germline, CDR1 LNHDA and CDR2 SQIVND (reference sequence). The CDR3 region is CASNPGGNTEAFF.

The chain combines TRBV11-2 with TRBJ2-5; the TCRdb call, TRBD1, lacks DNA for checking. In germline, CDR1 is SGHAT, CDR2 FQNNGV. This CDR3 has 13 amino acids. CDR3 sequence: CATGTGGRETQYF.

This chain joins TRBV2 and TRBJ2-1; TCRdb proposes TRBD2, but this gene call is untestable without DNA. Germline lookup yields CDR1 SNHLY and CDR2 FYNNEI. This CDR3 is 17 amino acids long. This CDR3 is CASSGASGIFSYNEQFF.

This chain connects TRBV6-5 to TRBJ1-5. The CDR3 spans 13 residues. Germline CDR1 is MNHEY and CDR2 is SVGAGI. CDR3 protein: CASSLWGDQPQHF.

V and J are TRBV7-3 and TRBJ2-5; without DNA, the TCRdb call of TRBD1 cannot be checked. The CDR3 runs to 15 residues. Germline CDR1 reads SGHTA; CDR2 reads FQGTGA. This CDR3 reads CASSLSPGAQETQYF.

The gene calls are TRBV5-6 and TRBJ2-2; there is no DNA to check the TCRdb D call of TRBD2. Germline assignment: CDR1 SGHDT and CDR2 YYEEEE. CDR3 length: 16 amino acids. This chain's CDR3 is CASSLRLAGGTGELFF.

This chain uses TRBV9 with TRBJ1-2. This CDR3 has 14 amino acids. CDR1 and CDR2 from the germline V gene are SGDLS and YYNGEE. CDR3 region: CASSGEAGPYGYTF.

J is TRBJ2-7 and V is TRBV7-2; TCRdb's D call, TRBD1, is unchecked because there is no DNA. This CDR3 has 16 amino acids. Germline V gives CDR1 SGHTA, CDR2 FQGNSA. CDR3 in amino acids: CASSLEAGTSSYEQYF.

The CDR3 region is CSARGSSGLWVTDTQYF. This chain joins TRBV20-1 and TRBJ2-3. CDR3 length equals 17 residues. Germline CDR1 and CDR2: DFQATT and SNEGSKA (reference sequence).

The rearrangement links TRBV12-3 or TRBV12-4 to TRBJ2-5; TCRdb's D call, TRBD1, is unchecked because there is no DNA. The CDR3 totals 13 residues. The CDR3 here is CASSSGKQETQYF.

The J gene is TRBJ2-7, the V gene TRBV27; as DNA is missing, the TRBD1 call by TCRdb cannot be tested. The CDR3 loop spans 14 amino acids. Germline CDR1 is MNHEY and CDR2 is SMNVEV (reference sequence). Here the CDR3 reads CASSLTAQGYEQYF.

The chain combines TRBV19 with TRBJ1-1. The CDR3 extends over 12 amino acids. The germline V gene encodes CDR1 LNHDA and CDR2 SQIVND (reference sequence). CDR3 sequence reads: CASSLANTEAFF.

The V call is TRBV29-1, the J call TRBJ2-5; the D gene TCRdb calls, TRBD2, cannot be checked with no DNA. This CDR3 has 14 residues. Germline values: CDR1 SQVTM, CDR2 ANQGSEA. CDR3 sequence: CSVVLAGAGETQYF.

The chain is built from TRBV24-1 and TRBJ2-7; TCRdb returns TRBD1, unconfirmable since there is no DNA. The CDR3 runs to 13 residues. Germline values: CDR1 KGHDR, CDR2 SFDVKD. The CDR3 is CATSVGRGYEQYF.

The V call is TRBV12-3 or TRBV12-4, the J call TRBJ2-3; TCRdb's D call of TRBD1 is untestable without DNA. The CDR3 totals 12 residues. CDR3 region: CASRTGGDTQYF.

The V and J genes are TRBV12-3 or TRBV12-4 and TRBJ2-7; TCRdb proposes TRBD2, but this gene call is untestable without DNA. The CDR3 extends over 18 amino acids. The chain's CDR3 is CASSLRTSETQSSYEQYF.

This chain connects TRBV9 to TRBJ1-1; TCRdb designates TRBD1, a call that cannot be tested without DNA. This CDR3 is 11 amino acids long. The germline V gene has CDR1 SGDLS and CDR2 YYNGEE. CDR3 in amino acids: CASSARGEPVF. The full variable domain, completed using reference TRBV9 and TRBJ1-1, is DSGVTQTPKHLITATGQRVTLRCSPRSGDLSVYWYQQSLDQGLQFLIQYYNGEERAKGNILERFSAQQFPDLHSELNLSSLELGDSALYFCASSARGEPVFGQGTRLTVV.

The chain carries TRBV28 and TRBJ1-5; the D call of TRBD1 rests on TCRdb alone, since no DNA is present to check it. This CDR3 is built from 15 residues. From germline, CDR1 is MDHEN and CDR2 SYDVKM. CDR3 amino acids: CASSLYRGSNQPQHF.

The V gene is TRBV29-1, the J gene TRBJ2-7; TCRdb calls TRBD2, which cannot be checked without DNA. The CDR3 is made up of 13 amino acids. The germline gives CDR1 SQVTM, CDR2 ANQGSEA. CDR3 sequence: CSVEGEGTYEQYF.